Following are 7 T cell receptor beta chains from one sample sequenced in a study of T-cell memory formation after mild COVID-19. Via MiXCR, TCRdb re-called the 5' RACE reads, giving one row per CDR3 protein. The sample carries around 130,000 distinct CDR3 sequences, roughly 15% recorded once. The sample consisted of PBMCs or a T cell subset sorted from them (not recorded which). The receptor source for this set is an adult woman who had mild COVID-19 (a few samples of this study predate the infection). Cell type and time point are not known.

The rearrangement links TRBV5-1 to TRBJ2-1; D remains unclear. V lost 4 bases, J lost 7 bases, and 9 bases lay in between. The CDR3 is 12 residues long. Per the germline V gene, CDR1 is SGHRS and CDR2 is YFSETQ. The CDR3 bases are TGCGCCAGCAGCCTCCCTTCTAATGAGCAGTTCTTC. Amino acid sequence: CASSLPSNEQFF.

This clonotype occurred a few times. This chain links TRBV13 with TRBJ2-5, with TRBD2 matching over 8 bases. The germline V gene encodes CDR1 PRHDT and CDR2 FYEKMQ (reference sequence). The CDR3 totals 14 residues. The trim removed 8 bases at V and 4 bases at J, leaving 9 bases unmatched. The CDR3 DNA reads as TGTGCCAGCTCTCAAGCGGGAGCTCGAGAGACCCAGTACTTC. This encodes CASSQAGARETQYF.

This rearrangement joins TRBV7-2 to TRBJ2-1; the match to TRBD2 covers 13 bases. Germline trimming cut 0 bases from V and 4 bases from J; bases unmatched to any gene: 6. Germline V lookup: CDR1 SGHTA, CDR2 FQGNSA. CDR3 length: 18 residues. The DNA of the CDR3 is TGTGCCAGCAGCTTAGCGGGGACTAGCGGGAAAGTTTACAATGAGCAGTTCTTC. Protein sequence: CASSLAGTSGKVYNEQFF. Together with reference TRBV7-2 and TRBJ2-1, the CDR3 gives the full variable domain: GAGVSQSPSNKVTEKGKDVELRCDPISGHTALYWYRQSLGQGLEFLIYFQGNSAPDKSGLPSDRFSAERTGGSVSTLTIQRTQQEDSAVYLCASSLAGTSGKVYNEQFFGPGTRLTVL.

This clonotype was detected a few times. The V gene is TRBV12-3 or TRBV12-4, the J gene TRBJ1-2; the D gene is possibly TRBD1 (6 bases). This CDR3 region has 13 residues. The V gene lost 8 bases and the J gene lost 3 bases, with 13 bases spanning the gap. For the CDR3, the DNA is TGTGCCAGCGGGGGGGGCCCTTACTATGGCTACACCTTC. Protein product: CASGGGPYYGYTF.

This clonotype was observed a handful of times. The rearrangement links TRBV24-1 to TRBJ1-2; no reliable D call. Trimming pared 3 bases from V and 7 bases from J, leaving 5 bases between. Germline V CDR1 and CDR2: KGHDR, SFDVKD. The CDR3 extends over 11 amino acids. CDR3 nucleotides: TGTGCCACCAGTGATATGGGTGGCTACACCTTC. The encoded protein is CATSDMGGYTF.

The V call is TRBV6-5, the J call TRBJ2-1; 11 bases line up with TRBD2. CDR3 length: 16 residues. The V and J ends lost 0 bases and 8 bases, in that order; junction bases with no gene match: 6. In germline, CDR1 is MNHEY, CDR2 SVGAGI. The DNA of the CDR3 is TGTGCCAGCAGTTACTCGTCTAGCGGGAGGTCGGATGAGCAGTTCTTC. Translation gives CASSYSSSGRSDEQFF.

This clonotype was observed a handful of times. The chain employs TRBV12-3 or TRBV12-4 and TRBJ2-1; perhaps TRBD2 as D (5 bases). V gave up 5 bases and J gave up 1 base, with 15 bases separating them. The CDR3 sequence is 16 residues long. The CDR3 spells CASSLPASPSYNEQFF. In DNA, the CDR3 is TGTGCCAGCAGTCTCCCTGCTAGCCCATCCTACAATGAGCAGTTCTTC.